Listed below are T cell receptor beta chains from one sample, sequenced in a study of OX40 agonist ivuxolimab in advanced cancers. TCRdb keeps only in-frame clones here, not all; method: immunoSEQ multiplex PCR. The table lists about 58,000 clones, roughly three quarters of them singletons. Source: CD4+ or CD8+ T cells sorted from blood, taken in a trial of the OX40 agonist ivuxolimab. These receptors came from an adult with an advanced solid tumor such as melanoma, head and neck, liver or kidney cancer. Both conserved end residues are trimmed from each CDR3.

v_gene: TRBV28; j_gene: TRBJ1-2; CDR3aa: ASSEPGRYNYGYT
v_gene: TRBV6-1; j_gene: TRBJ2-7; CDR3aa: ASSDGQGIYEQY
v_gene: TRBV2; j_gene: TRBJ2-1; CDR3aa: ASSDDRMAYNEQF
v_gene: TRBV19; j_gene: TRBJ2-1; CDR3aa: ASRTSGGMGEQF
v_gene: TRBV19; j_gene: TRBJ2-4; CDR3aa: ASRDVVYYIQY
v_gene: TRBV5-4; j_gene: TRBJ2-7; CDR3aa: ASSSDVPGQGVEQY
v_gene: TRBV11-3; j_gene: TRBJ2-1; CDR3aa: ASSLGTSLFEQF
v_gene: TRBV28; j_gene: TRBJ2-6; CDR3aa: ASSPPGGSGANVLT
v_gene: TRBV30; j_gene: TRBJ2-5; CDR3aa: AWSVQEETQY
v_gene: TRBV11-2; j_gene: TRBJ2-7; CDR3aa: ASSVTTTGSGYEQY
v_gene: TRBV5-1; j_gene: TRBJ1-1; CDR3aa: ASSFGANTEAF
v_gene: TRBV5-1; j_gene: TRBJ2-3; CDR3aa: ASAQGLSTDTQY
v_gene: TRBV7-9; j_gene: TRBJ2-4; CDR3aa: ASSLDRTFQY
v_gene: TRBV19; j_gene: TRBJ1-6; CDR3aa: ASSIKGQTNSPLH
v_gene: TRBV6-1; j_gene: TRBJ2-7; CDR3aa: ASDTGQGSEQY
v_gene: TRBV30; j_gene: TRBJ1-5; CDR3aa: AWSVRAGSNQPQH
v_gene: TRBV2; j_gene: TRBJ2-7; CDR3aa: ASRRAYEQY
v_gene: TRBV27; j_gene: TRBJ1-1; CDR3aa: ASSSRVTGGDTEAF
v_gene: TRBV6-5; j_gene: TRBJ2-1; CDR3aa: ASSYRGEGVNEQF
v_gene: TRBV27; j_gene: TRBJ2-5; CDR3aa: ASSPKTGAMVQETQY
v_gene: TRBV2; j_gene: TRBJ2-7; CDR3aa: ASKAEFEQY
v_gene: TRBV5-1; j_gene: TRBJ1-2; CDR3aa: ASSSATSPGHGYT
v_gene: TRBV28; j_gene: TRBJ2-6; CDR3aa: ASSVTGGAGANVLT
v_gene: TRBV9; j_gene: TRBJ2-3; CDR3aa: ASTRGGFRDTQY
v_gene: TRBV5-6; j_gene: TRBJ2-1; CDR3aa: ASSLGQGAYNEQF
v_gene: TRBV7-3; j_gene: TRBJ2-2; CDR3aa: ASRRQGGGTGELF
v_gene: TRBV27; j_gene: TRBJ1-1; CDR3aa: ASRQAGLRTEAF
v_gene: TRBV14; j_gene: TRBJ2-1; CDR3aa: ASSRTSGAVGEQF
v_gene: TRBV19; j_gene: TRBJ1-5; CDR3aa: ASRRAEGASQPQH
v_gene: TRBV10-3; j_gene: TRBJ1-1; CDR3aa: AISPGTGGTKEAF
v_gene: TRBV7-2; j_gene: TRBJ2-3; CDR3aa: ASSLISGFTDTQY
v_gene: TRBV7-9; j_gene: TRBJ1-1; CDR3aa: ASSTTDSTEAF
v_gene: TRBV4-2; j_gene: TRBJ2-2; CDR3aa: ASTTGGTLNTGELF
v_gene: TRBV5-8; j_gene: TRBJ1-2; CDR3aa: ASSLNYGYT
v_gene: TRBV19; j_gene: TRBJ1-1; CDR3aa: ASTPAGRTEAF
v_gene: TRBV5-6; j_gene: TRBJ1-2; CDR3aa: ASTTGTASYGYT
v_gene: TRBV4-1; j_gene: TRBJ2-1; CDR3aa: ASSQAVADNEQF
v_gene: TRBV2; j_gene: TRBJ2-1; CDR3aa: ASSRQGPNEQF
v_gene: TRBV15; j_gene: TRBJ1-5; CDR3aa: ATRTGGSNQPQH
v_gene: TRBV4-1; j_gene: TRBJ1-1; CDR3aa: ASSQAGQRNTEAF
v_gene: TRBV5-1; j_gene: TRBJ2-1; CDR3aa: ASSLGVAAYNEQF
v_gene: TRBV7-8; j_gene: TRBJ1-4; CDR3aa: ASSPRPRGQGANEKLF
v_gene: TRBV19; j_gene: TRBJ1-2; CDR3aa: ASRRGGFRSGNYGYT
v_gene: TRBV6-1; j_gene: TRBJ2-3; CDR3aa: AIDPGLGTDTQY
v_gene: TRBV18; j_gene: TRBJ1-5; CDR3aa: ASSDRVQSNQPQH